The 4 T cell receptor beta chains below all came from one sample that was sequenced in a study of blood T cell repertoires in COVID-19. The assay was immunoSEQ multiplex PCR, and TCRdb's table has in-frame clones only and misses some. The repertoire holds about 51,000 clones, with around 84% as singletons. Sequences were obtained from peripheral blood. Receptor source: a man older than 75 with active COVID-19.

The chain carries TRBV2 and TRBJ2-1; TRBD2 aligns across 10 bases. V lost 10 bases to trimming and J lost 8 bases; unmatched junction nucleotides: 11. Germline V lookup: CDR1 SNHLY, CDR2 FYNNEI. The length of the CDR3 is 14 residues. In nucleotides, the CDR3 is TGTGCCACGAAGGTGGGACTAGCGATCGATGAGCAGTTCTTC. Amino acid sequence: CATKVGLAIDEQFF.

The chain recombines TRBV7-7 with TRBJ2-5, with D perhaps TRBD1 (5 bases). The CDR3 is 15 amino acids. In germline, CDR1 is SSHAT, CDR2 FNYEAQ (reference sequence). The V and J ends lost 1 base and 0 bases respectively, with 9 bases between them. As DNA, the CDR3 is TGTGCCAGCAGCTTAGGGCGGACATACCAAGAGACCCAGTACTTC. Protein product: CASSLGRTYQETQYF.

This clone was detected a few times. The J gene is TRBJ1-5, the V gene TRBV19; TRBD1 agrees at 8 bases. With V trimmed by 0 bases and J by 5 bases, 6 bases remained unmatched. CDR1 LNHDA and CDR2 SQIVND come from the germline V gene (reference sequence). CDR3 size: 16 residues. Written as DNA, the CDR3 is TGTGCCAGTAGTATAGATCTGGACAGGGTGGATCAGCCCCAGCATTTT. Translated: CASSIDLDRVDQPQHF.

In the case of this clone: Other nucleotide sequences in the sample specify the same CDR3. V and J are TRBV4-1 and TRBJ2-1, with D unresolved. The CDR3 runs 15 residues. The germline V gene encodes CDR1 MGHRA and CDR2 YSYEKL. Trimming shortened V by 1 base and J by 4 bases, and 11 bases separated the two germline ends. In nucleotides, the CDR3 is TGCGCCAGCAGCCAAGTCAGTGGCAAGTACAATGAGCAGTTCTTC. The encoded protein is CASSQVSGKYNEQFF.